Detailed here is one TCR beta chain. The authors' processing: Estimates of nucleated cell counts were drawn from the amplification of reference gene primers. Using immunoSEQ multiplex PCR, the repertoire was profiled, and TCRdb retains in-frame clones only, with some absent. V and J calls and clone size are given by that table; D and trimming were obtained from the DNA. The sample includes about 74,000 clones, about 92% of them seen just once. Trimming cost V 4 bases and J 1 base, with 11 bases left between them. This CDR3 has 14 residues. CDR1 is SGHRS and CDR2 is YFSETQ in the germline V gene. This entry comes from a study of blood T cell repertoires in COVID-19. Looking at the study overall: From the United States, Italy and Spain came samples of acute and convalescent COVID-19. From T cells, B-cell-depleted T cells, or PBMCs came the material, which was cDNA or gDNA.

The receptor's source is a middle-aged man with acute or convalescent COVID-19. The sequenced material came from peripheral blood. The chain joins TRBV5-1 to TRBJ1-1; D ambiguous. CDR3 sequence (DNA): TGCGCCAGCAGCGAAAAGACGGGGAACACTGAAGCTTTCTTT. Amino acids: CASSEKTGNTEAFF.